This T cell receptor beta chain was profiled in a study of identical twins (dated by TCRdb to between 2015 and 2016). As for the study more broadly: To test whether fetal clonotypes persist, this study deep-sequenced TCR alpha and beta repertoires from monozygotic twins, from unrelated adults of various ages, and from cord blood. To rule out contamination, the twin experiments were replicated at different times with different library preparation protocols.

CDR1 and CDR2, looked up from the germline V gene, are SGHRS and YFSETQ. Including the terminal cysteine and phenylalanine, the CDR3 comprises 15 residues. Only the CDR3 portion is preserved as DNA: 45 bases, with reading frame beginning at the first base. V trim: 4 bases; J trim: 4 bases; unmatched bases: 11. All donors were healthy Caucasians. The twin cohort consisted of three pairs of female monozygotic twins, all aged roughly 18 to 29 years. Peripheral blood mononuclear cells were the source from which RNA for the TCR libraries was isolated. Receptor libraries were prepared by 5' RACE. TCRdb records Illumina HiSeq 2000 as the sequencer. Template switching added a universal primer binding site, and the final cDNA carried a unique molecular identifier that allowed TCR cDNA molecules to be counted accurately. Specific primers in the conserved constant-segment region were used to synthesize first-strand cDNA for the TCR alpha and beta chains. To control for contamination, every cDNA library was double barcoded, receiving both a SMART-Mk sample barcode and Illumina barcodes. Two successive PCR steps introduced TruSeq adapter sequences along with Illumina sample barcodes. The Illumina HiSeq platform was used with custom primers to sequence TCR alpha and beta cDNA libraries. The published analysis was carried out like this. Raw reads were processed with MiGEC to extract unique molecular identifiers, and MiXCR was used to determine CDR3 positions. For each individual, recombination models were inferred using an EM algorithm with the repgenHMM and IGoR tools. Shared clonotype analysis was performed with the tcR package in R, normalizing sharing by the product of cloneset sizes. To study raw recombination without the effects of thymic and clonal selection, out-of-frame nonproductive sequences were analyzed. TCRdb applied fastp at Q25 and MiXCR to the public reads, then kept only in-frame beta chains. CDR3 protein sequences are deduplicated, and each keeps its most common genes and DNA. For this entry, the V and J calls and clone size follow TCRdb and not the study's own pipeline. The sample table holds 700,000 or so distinct CDR3 sequences, of which around 8.6% were seen once. In total, the top ten clones hold about 0.98% of the sample.

Summary of the overall study and its limitations: Zero-insertion analyses could be partly confounded by invariant T cells such as MAIT and iNKT, though diverse VJ usage argued against such confounding for most clonotypes. Excess twin sharing in beta out-of-frame sequences was weaker because fewer shared sequences lowered the signal-to-noise ratio. Compared with coincidental sharing between unrelated individuals, out-of-frame TCR alpha sequences shared between twins had an excess of sequences with low generation probability. Because the same donors could not be followed over many years, the conclusions relied on cross-sectional statistical analysis. Fewer insertions were carried by abundant cord blood beta clonotypes; a weaker similar trend was observed in young adult naive repertoires, while no such trend was observed in memory repertoires. Recombination models systematically underestimated out-of-frame TCR alpha sharing in monozygotic twins but agreed with sharing between unrelated individuals.

This clonotype was counted at least ten times. Its antigen is unknown. The sample holds no much larger clone one base away, and base qualities are not on file. This sample also appeared in a second study, on yellow fever vaccine responses in identical twins. That second report states: According to the authors, in identical twins the way T cells responded to vaccination appeared partly convergent and partly personalized. Focusing on identical twins, the study followed the T cell clones that responded to the vaccine, and did so with precision.

Sequences were obtained from PBMCs. The source is a woman under 30 in good health. The chain is made from TRBV5-1 and TRBJ2-7; 7 junctional bases match TRBD1. The CDR3 has the sequence CASSAQGQLRYEQYF. The DNA is as follows: TGCGCCAGCAGCGCCCAGGGACAGCTACGTTACGAGCAGTACTTC.